The source of this T cell receptor beta chain is a study of T-cell reconstitution after alpha-beta-depleted transplantation in children. This clonotype was observed at least ten times. Antigen specificity is unknown. Unique molecular identifiers were incorporated when the TCRbeta library was constructed. A single record per CDR3 protein comes from TCRdb applying MiXCR to the PCR reads. The table records around 580,000 distinct CDR3 sequences, about 23% of them present only once. Whole-study findings and limits: TCRbeta diversity was high at day 60 in some patients (a result of surviving recipient T cells and thymic progenitors). T cells produced anew were the main source of T-cell counts and diversity one year after transplant. Two months or so post-transplant, alpha-beta T cells reportedly derived from several hundred expanded graft clones.

The sample was PBMCs, mostly from graft donor cells, taken 360 days after TCRalphabeta/CD19-depleted stem cell transplant. This TCR was recovered from a boy under two years old who had a stem cell transplant for acute myeloid leukemia, so the T cells may come from the graft donor.

The CDR3 coding sequence is TGTGCCAGCAGCGTAGCGGGACGATCGAACACCGGGGAGCTGTTTTTT. Translated: CASSVAGRSNTGELFF. The chain uses TRBV9 and TRBJ2-2; D possibly uses TRBD1 or TRBD2 (5 bases each). The CDR3 runs 16 residues. Germline CDR1 and CDR2: SGDLS and YYNGEE. V was cut by 0 bases and J by 0 bases, with 9 bases left in between.